One T cell receptor beta chain is described in this entry. Its antigen is not yet known. Base qualities are missing; no much larger clone stands one base away. The data originate from a study of cytomegalovirus exposure and HLA in healthy donors (dated by TCRdb to about 2017). For context, the study as a whole: An earlier analysis of 550 to 700 of the donors reported roughly 270 Gb of sequence data and some 100 million unique TCR beta sequences from 150 million to 200 million T cells. All discovery cohort repertoires had been generated using a single sequencing platform. The number of donors typed differed by locus, with about 629-640 for A, B, C, DRB1 and DQB1, around 500 for DQA1, 600 to 610 for DPA1, and over 400 for DPB1. A later genetic analysis took genome-wide SNP genotypes for about 55% of the 666 donors and used that subset as a discovery cohort. HLA typing covered class I and class II loci at four-digit resolution. Four or five DR-DQ haplotypes were treated as single units for association and clustering because of strong linkage in the cohort. Of the roughly 420 genotyped donors, approximately 80% were placed in the genetic ancestry cluster associated with self-reported Caucasian donors. Among approximately 370 genotyped donors of the cohort, an average of around 250,000 unique TCR beta nucleotide sequences was sequenced per donor, of which 15% to 20% were non-productive. Rather than using new phenotypic data, the later analysis identified candidate immune exposures from TCR beta sequences and from how often those sequences occurred across donors. Donor age, sex, ethnicity and CMV serostatus were collected together with the repertoire data. The study combined high-throughput TCR immunosequencing, statistical association of individual TCRs with disease status, and machine learning to predict cytomegalovirus infection status. In an earlier analysis of over 550 of the donors, high-throughput TCR beta sequencing was used to judge whether each TCR beta V gene segment behaved as functional or pseudogenic. The study aimed to test whether signatures of past pathogen exposure could be identified by cataloging public T cell receptors. A separate validation cohort of more than 100 different subjects was used in addition to the 666-subject first cohort. An early release that covered roughly 600 HLA-typed donors contained approximately 300 gigabases of sequencing data and approximately 85 million unique TCR sequences. The study used immunosequencing to profile the T cell repertoires of more than 650 subjects and linked those repertoires to cytomegalovirus serostatus. To study patterns of TCR occurrence, a later analysis re-analyzed previously published TCR beta repertoires from more than 550 donors and added high-resolution HLA genotyping. What the authors observed across the whole study: According to a later genetic analysis, donors in an Asian-associated ancestry cluster had fewer N-insertions in productive TCRs than the roughly 700-donor mean. A group of highly shared sequence variants was considered likely to be a technical artifact of the sequencing pipeline. A later genetic analysis associated a missense DCLRE1C variant with V-gene and J-gene trimming of TCR beta chains, and an independent cohort replicated the association. Most TCR sequences were observed very rarely across donors, whereas some public TCRs were present in many individuals. It was suggested by the authors that the approach could potentially be generalized to other disease states and immunological phenotypes. Because counts were too low, around 18 rarely observed V segments, including chromosome 9 orphons, were left out of the earlier analysis of 500 to 750 of the donors. Linkage disequilibrium might explain the correlated functional status among segregating V segments, but an unknown experimental factor could not be excluded. Some IMGT-functional V segments, including TRBV6-2 and TRBV6-3, could not be told apart with the 87-base-pair reads, so those segments were excluded. A later analysis found that HLA-associated TCR beta chains were more clonally expanded and had lower generation probabilities than equally common non-associated chains. Because some donors lacked HLA typing at each locus, the association tests relied only on the typed subset. In both the original and validation cohorts, the classifier was reported to diagnose cytomegalovirus status with high specificity and sensitivity. In a later analysis, TCR association rates were found to vary across HLA loci, with the most associated TCRs seen for DRB1 alleles and the fewest for HLA-C alleles. A later analysis reported that several top co-occurrence clusters appeared linked to parvovirus B19, influenza, CMV and Epstein-Barr virus. Roughly uniform sequencing depth across donors was assumed in presence/absence analyses, although this assumption may not hold. In vitro tests confirmed that three of the cytomegalovirus-associated TCR beta chains recognize cytomegalovirus antigens. According to a later analysis, most CMV-associated TCR beta chains appeared to be HLA-restricted, and the HLA associations seemed to be driven largely by CMV exposure. The study listed 170 or so TCR beta chains as associated with cytomegalovirus. In an earlier analysis of a few hundred of the donors, most TCR beta V segments were observed in productive rearrangements about 87% or about 30% of the time, broadly matching IMGT annotations. Specific HLA alleles were associated with 15,000 to 20,000 TCR beta sequences at a false discovery rate of 0.05 in a later analysis. In this cohort, only TCR beta chains were sequenced, and detectable features were limited by the absence of alpha or paired-chain data. When HLA alleles, especially DR and DQ, strongly co-occurred, TCR associations were difficult to assign to individual alleles. For the cohort, immune exposure information was limited to CMV serostatus. A further reported finding was that TCR beta sequences accurately predicted the HLA-A and HLA-B alleles for most subjects in the first cohort.

The library was obtained by the immunoSEQ multiplex PCR assay. A mixture of 60 forward primers for TCR Vbeta segments and 13 reverse primers for TCR Jbeta segments was used in the multiplex PCR. Amplification of the CDR3 region of rearranged TCR beta genes was performed with a multiplex PCR assay on genomic DNA. On the Illumina HiSeq System, the amplified TCR beta libraries were sequenced as 87-base-pair reads. Concerning the study's data processing: In a later analysis, tens of millions of unique TCR beta chains were counted across the 650 to 700 repertoires, and roughly 10 million of these chains were shared by at least two donors. A nearest-neighbor algorithm error-corrected the raw reads and collapsed the reads into unique sequences, merging closely related sequences to remove PCR and sequencing errors. Alignment of CDR3 sequences to IMGT reference sequences was used to assign V, D and J gene segments. For a sequence to be retained, a match of at least six nucleotides to both a V gene segment and a J gene segment was required. A rearrangement counted as productive if the CDR3 had no stop codons and remained in frame with V and J, and every other rearrangement counted as non-productive. Following IMGT convention, CDR3 was defined as the stretch from the second conserved V-encoded cysteine up to the conserved J-encoded phenylalanine. Sequences without an unambiguous match to a single V gene segment were excluded from the earlier analysis of 450 to 650 of the donors. In an earlier analysis of roughly 600 of the donors, a V segment was called functional when productive rearrangements were above 56.7%, and segregating when the standard deviation between donors exceeded 5%. To diagnose cytomegalovirus status from the catalog of TCR beta chain sequences, a statistical classification framework was built. V and J gene assignment, in a later analysis, came from comparing TCR nucleotide sequences with IMGT/GENE-DB human TR gene sequences. The TCRdist pipeline was used in a later analysis to assign CDR3 sequences and most-parsimonious VDJ recombination scenarios. In a later analysis, each TCR beta chain was defined by its CDR3 amino acid sequence together with its V-gene family, and reads without a unique V-gene family were excluded. As a way to deal with suspected cross-contamination and a sequencing artifact, a later analysis dropped 592 nucleotide sequences that were highly shared and had low generation probability. A later analysis calculated a clonal expansion index for each public chain from normalized within-repertoire ranks of inferred template counts. A later analysis computed generation probabilities with a VDJ recombination model fitted to out-of-frame rearrangements, and checked the results against IGoR. In a later analysis, TCR-TCR, TCR-HLA and TCR-CMV co-occurrence was scored with hypergeometric tests, and a repertoire-size bias correction was applied to TCR pairs. A later analysis estimated false discovery rates by permuting HLA or CMV assignments 20 times. In a later analysis, co-occurring TCRs were grouped using DBSCAN, and TCRdist sequence similarity was added for clustering within HLA-allele-positive subsets. Repertoires with fewer than 30,000 or more than 120,000 public chains, plus five repertoires with anomalous nucleotide sharing, were excluded from co-occurrence clustering. Not all clones reach the TCRdb copy of this immuneACCESS table, which keeps in-frame sequences only. Checked studies attribute under half of the gap to unresolved V genes and leave the rest unexplained. V, J and clone size are taken as reported in that table, and D and trimming were inferred from the DNA itself. In all, the sample holds 110,000 to 150,000 clones, and more than 7.5% of those were seen once. The ten top clones hold roughly 2% of the sample.

The germline V gene gives CDR1 as SGHRS and CDR2 as YFSETQ. Ends trimmed: V by 4 bases, J by 9 bases; bases unmatched to a gene: 4. The CDR3 measures 15 amino acids from cysteine to phenylalanine. Only the CDR3 region is kept as DNA, spanning 45 bases read in frame from base 1. The cohort consisted of 670 or so healthy bone marrow donors. At the time of sampling, every cohort member was nominally healthy, though immune exposures that went unrecorded were likely present. The donor was CMV seronegative and belonged to the group of around 400 seronegative cohort members. Each donor provided a peripheral blood sample, and peripheral blood mononuclear cells were used for TCR beta sequencing. The Qiagen DNeasy Blood Extraction Kit was used to extract genomic DNA from the blood cell samples.

This clonotype was obtained from a man aged 50-59 years in good health and CMV-seronegative. The chain is made from TRBV5-1 and TRBJ2-2; TRBD2 aligns with 15 central bases. Sequencing was carried out using PBMCs. The DNA sequence is TGCGCCAGCAGCCCCGGGACTAGCGGGAGGAGGGAGCTGTTTTTT. It is translated as CASSPGTSGRRELFF.